This TCR beta chain is from a study of identical twins. With respect to this clonotype: Antigen specificity is unknown. This may arise from a read error, as a much more abundant clone is one base away.

There are 14 residues in the CDR3. Trimming removed 1 base at V and 11 bases at J, with 17 bases between. Germline V CDR1 and CDR2: LGHNA, YNFKEQ. Template switching created a universal primer site, and the cDNA included unique molecular identifiers. Each CDR3 protein is one row after TCRdb ran MiXCR on the 5' RACE reads. The sample yields some 1,700,000 distinct CDR3 sequences, under 35% seen once. Study conclusions and caveats: For zero-insertion analyses, partial confounding could come from invariant MAIT and iNKT cells. Within cord blood, abundant beta clonotypes carried fewer insertions, but memory repertoires showed no such trend. Low generation probability was overrepresented in out-of-frame alpha sequences shared by twins.

The sequence derives from a newborn girl in good health. The sequenced sample consisted of cord blood. The chain links TRBV4-2 to TRBJ2-5; maybe TRBD2 (5 bases). CDR3: CASSQASSLNEQYF. As DNA, the CDR3 is TGTGCCAGCAGCCAAGCTAGCTCCCTTAATGAGCAGTACTTC.